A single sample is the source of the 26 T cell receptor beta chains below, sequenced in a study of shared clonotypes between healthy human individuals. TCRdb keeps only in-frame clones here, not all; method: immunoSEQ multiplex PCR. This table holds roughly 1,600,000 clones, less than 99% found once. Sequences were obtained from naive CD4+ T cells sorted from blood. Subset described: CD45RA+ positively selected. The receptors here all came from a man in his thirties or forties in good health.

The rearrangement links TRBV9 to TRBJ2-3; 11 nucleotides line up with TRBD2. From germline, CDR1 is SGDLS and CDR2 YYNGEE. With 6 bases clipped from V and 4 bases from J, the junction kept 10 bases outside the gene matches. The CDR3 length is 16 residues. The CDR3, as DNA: TGTGCCAGCAATCTAGCGGGAGGCGTTCGTGCAGATACGCAGTATTTT. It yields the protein CASNLAGGVRADTQYF.

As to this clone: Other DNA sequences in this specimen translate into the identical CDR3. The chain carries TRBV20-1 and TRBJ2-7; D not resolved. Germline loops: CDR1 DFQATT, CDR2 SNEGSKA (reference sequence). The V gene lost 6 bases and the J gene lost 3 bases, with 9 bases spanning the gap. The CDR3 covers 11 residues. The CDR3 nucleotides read TGCAGTGCCCTGGGTCTCTACGAGCAGTACTTC. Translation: CSALGLYEQYF.

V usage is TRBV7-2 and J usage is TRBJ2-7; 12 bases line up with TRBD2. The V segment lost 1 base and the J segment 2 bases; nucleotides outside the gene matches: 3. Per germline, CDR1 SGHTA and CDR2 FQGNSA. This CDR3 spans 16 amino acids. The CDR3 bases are TGTGCCAGCAGCTTAGTGGCTAGCGGGAGGGCCTACGAGCAGTACTTC. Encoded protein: CASSLVASGRAYEQYF.

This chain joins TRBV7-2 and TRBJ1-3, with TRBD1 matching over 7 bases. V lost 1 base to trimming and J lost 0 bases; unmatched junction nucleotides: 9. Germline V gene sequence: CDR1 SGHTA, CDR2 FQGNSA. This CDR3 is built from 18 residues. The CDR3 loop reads CASSLVPGTVLSGNTIYF. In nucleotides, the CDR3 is TGTGCCAGCAGCTTAGTTCCTGGGACAGTCCTCTCTGGAAACACCATATATTTT.

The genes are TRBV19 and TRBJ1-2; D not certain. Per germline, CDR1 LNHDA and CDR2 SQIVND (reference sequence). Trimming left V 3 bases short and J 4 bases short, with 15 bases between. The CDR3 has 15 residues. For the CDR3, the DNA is TGTGCCAGTAGTATTGACGTTGACGGAGGCTATGGCTACACCTTC. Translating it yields CASSIDVDGGYGYTF.

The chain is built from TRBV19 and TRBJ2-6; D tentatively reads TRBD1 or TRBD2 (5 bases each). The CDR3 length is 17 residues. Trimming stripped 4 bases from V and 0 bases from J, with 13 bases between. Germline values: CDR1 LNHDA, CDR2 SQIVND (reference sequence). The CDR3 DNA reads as TGTGCCAGTAGTACGCTAGGGGAGCGCTCTGGGGCCAACGTCCTGACTTTC. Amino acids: CASSTLGERSGANVLTF.

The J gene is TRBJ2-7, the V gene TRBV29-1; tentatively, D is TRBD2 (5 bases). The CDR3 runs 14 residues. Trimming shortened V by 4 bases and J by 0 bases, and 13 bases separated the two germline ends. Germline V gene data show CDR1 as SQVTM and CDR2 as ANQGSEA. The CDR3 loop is CSVAGIRGSYEQYF. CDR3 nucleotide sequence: TGCAGCGTTGCGGGGATCCGGGGCTCCTACGAGCAGTACTTC.

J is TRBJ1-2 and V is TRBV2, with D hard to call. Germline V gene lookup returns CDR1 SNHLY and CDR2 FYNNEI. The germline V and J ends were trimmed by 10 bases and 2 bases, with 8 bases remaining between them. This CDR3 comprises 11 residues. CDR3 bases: TGTGCCATCAAAAACAACTATGGCTACACCTTC. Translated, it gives CAIKNNYGYTF.

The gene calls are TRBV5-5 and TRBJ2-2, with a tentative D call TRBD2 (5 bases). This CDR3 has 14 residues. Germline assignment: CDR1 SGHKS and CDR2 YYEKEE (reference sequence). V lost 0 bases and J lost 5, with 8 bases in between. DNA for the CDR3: TGTGCCAGCAGCTTGGGACCGGGGACCGGGGAGCTGTTTTTT. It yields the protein CASSLGPGTGELFF. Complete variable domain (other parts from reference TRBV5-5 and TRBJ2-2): DAGVTQSPTHLIKTRGQQVTLRCSPISGHKSVSWYQQVLGQGPQFIFQYYEKEERGRGNFPDRFSARQFPNYSSELNVNALLLGDSALYLCASSLGPGTGELFFGEGSRLTVL.

CDR3 sequence (DNA): TGTGCCAGTAGTACCCCGGGAGTTCAGTTCTTC. This translates into CASSTPGVQFF. This chain joins TRBV19 and TRBJ2-1, with D perhaps TRBD2 (6 bases). The CDR3 contains 11 residues. Germline CDR1 and CDR2: LNHDA and SQIVND (reference sequence). V was cut by 4 bases and J by 13 bases, with 11 bases left in between.

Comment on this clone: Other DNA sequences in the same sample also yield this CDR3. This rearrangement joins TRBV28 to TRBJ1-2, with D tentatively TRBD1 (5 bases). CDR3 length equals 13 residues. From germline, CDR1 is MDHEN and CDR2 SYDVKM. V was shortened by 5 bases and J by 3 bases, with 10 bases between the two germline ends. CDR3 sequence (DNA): TGTGCCAGCAGTCTAGACAGAGACTATGGCTACACCTTC. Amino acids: CASSLDRDYGYTF.

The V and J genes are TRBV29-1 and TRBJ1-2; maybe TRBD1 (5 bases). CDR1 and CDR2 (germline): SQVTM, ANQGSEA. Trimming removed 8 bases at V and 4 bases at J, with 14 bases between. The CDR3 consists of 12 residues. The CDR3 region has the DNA TGCAGCTCCGGATGGGACTTCTATGGCTACACCTTC. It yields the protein CSSGWDFYGYTF.

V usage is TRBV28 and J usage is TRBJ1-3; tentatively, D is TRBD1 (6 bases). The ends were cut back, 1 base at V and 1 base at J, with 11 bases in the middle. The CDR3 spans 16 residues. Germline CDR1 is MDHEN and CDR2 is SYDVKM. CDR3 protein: CASSLLGGGSGNTIYF. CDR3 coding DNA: TGTGCCAGCAGTTTATTAGGGGGAGGATCTGGAAACACCATATATTTT.

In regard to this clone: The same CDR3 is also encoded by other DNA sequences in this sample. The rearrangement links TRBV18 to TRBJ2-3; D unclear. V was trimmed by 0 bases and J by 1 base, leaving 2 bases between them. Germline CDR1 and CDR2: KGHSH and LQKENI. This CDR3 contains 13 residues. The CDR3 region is CASSPPGTDTQYF. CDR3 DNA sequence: TGTGCCAGCTCACCACCGGGCACAGATACGCAGTATTTT.

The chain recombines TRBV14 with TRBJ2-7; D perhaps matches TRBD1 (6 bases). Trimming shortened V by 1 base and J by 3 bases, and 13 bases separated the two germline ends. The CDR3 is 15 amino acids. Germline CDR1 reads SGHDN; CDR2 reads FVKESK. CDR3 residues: CASSQGRGALYEQYF. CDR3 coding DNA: TGTGCCAGCAGCCAAGGCAGGGGCGCCCTCTACGAGCAGTACTTC.

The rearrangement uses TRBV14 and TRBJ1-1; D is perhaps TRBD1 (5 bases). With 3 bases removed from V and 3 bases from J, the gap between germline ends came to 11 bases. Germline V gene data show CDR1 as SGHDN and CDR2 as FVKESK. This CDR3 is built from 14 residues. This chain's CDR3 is CASSHLGPYTEAFF. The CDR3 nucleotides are TGTGCCAGCAGCCATTTGGGGCCCTACACTGAAGCTTTCTTT.

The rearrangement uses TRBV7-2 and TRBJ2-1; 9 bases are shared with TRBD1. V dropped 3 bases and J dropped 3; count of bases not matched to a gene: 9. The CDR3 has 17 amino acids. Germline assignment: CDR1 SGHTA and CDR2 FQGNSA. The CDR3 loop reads CASSFLIGQGLYNEQFF. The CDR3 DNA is TGTGCCAGCAGCTTTCTAATAGGACAGGGGCTCTACAATGAGCAGTTCTTC.

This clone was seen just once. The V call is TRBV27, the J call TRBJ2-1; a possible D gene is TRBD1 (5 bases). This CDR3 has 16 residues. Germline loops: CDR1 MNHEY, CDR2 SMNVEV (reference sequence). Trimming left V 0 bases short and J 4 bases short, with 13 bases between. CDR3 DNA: TGTGCCAGCAGTTTATCCTCAGGGATCACGTACAATGAGCAGTTCTTC. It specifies CASSLSSGITYNEQFF.

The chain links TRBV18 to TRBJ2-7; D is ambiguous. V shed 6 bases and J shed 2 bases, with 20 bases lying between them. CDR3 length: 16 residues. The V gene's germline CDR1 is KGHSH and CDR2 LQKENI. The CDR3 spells CASSVGTLGSTYEQYF. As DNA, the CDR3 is TGTGCCAGCTCCGTCGGAACCTTAGGCTCGACCTACGAGCAGTACTTC.

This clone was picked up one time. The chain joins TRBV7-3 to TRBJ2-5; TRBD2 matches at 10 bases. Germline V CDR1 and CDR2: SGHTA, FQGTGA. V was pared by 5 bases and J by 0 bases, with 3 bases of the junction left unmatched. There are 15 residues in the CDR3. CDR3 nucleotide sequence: TGTGCCAGCAGCCCGGGACTAGCGTACCAAGAGACCCAGTACTTC. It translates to CASSPGLAYQETQYF. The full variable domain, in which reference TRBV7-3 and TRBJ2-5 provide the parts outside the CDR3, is GAGVSQTPSNKVTEKGKYVELRCDPISGHTALYWYRQSLGQGPEFLIYFQGTGAADDSGLPNDRFFAVRPEGSVSTLKIQRTERGDSAVYLCASSPGLAYQETQYFGPGTRLLVL.

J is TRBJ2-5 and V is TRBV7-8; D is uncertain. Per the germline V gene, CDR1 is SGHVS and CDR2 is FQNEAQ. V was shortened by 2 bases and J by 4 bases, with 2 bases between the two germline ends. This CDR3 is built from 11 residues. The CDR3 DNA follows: TGTGCCAGCAGCTTAACAGAGACCCAGTACTTC. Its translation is CASSLTETQYF.

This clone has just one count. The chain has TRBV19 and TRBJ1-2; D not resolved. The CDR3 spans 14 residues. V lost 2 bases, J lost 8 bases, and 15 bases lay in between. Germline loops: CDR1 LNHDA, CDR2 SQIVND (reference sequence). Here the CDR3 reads CASSIRSPLNGYTF. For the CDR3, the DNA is TGTGCCAGTAGTATACGGTCCCCGCTGAACGGCTACACCTTC.

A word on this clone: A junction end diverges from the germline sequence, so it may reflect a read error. The chain's CDR3 is CASRIRLGPMDF. The CDR3 DNA sequence: TGTGCCAGCAGGATTAGACTAGGGCCTATGGATTTT. The chain combines TRBV2 with TRBJ2-3; weak D call: TRBD2 (6 bases). From germline, CDR1 is SNHLY and CDR2 FYNNEI. CDR3 length: 12 amino acids.

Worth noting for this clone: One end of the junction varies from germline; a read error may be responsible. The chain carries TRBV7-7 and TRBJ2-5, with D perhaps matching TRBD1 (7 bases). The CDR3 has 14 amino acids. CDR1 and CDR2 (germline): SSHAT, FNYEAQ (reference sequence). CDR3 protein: CASSAGQFEETQYF. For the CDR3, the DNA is TGTGCTAGCAGCGCGGGACAGTTTGAAGAGACCCAGTACTTC.

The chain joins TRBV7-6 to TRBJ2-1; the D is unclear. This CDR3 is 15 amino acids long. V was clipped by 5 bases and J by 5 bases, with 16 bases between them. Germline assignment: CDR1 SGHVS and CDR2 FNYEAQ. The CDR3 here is CASSPRISTNNEQFF. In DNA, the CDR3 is TGTGCCAGCAGCCCCAGGATTTCGACAAACAATGAGCAGTTCTTC.

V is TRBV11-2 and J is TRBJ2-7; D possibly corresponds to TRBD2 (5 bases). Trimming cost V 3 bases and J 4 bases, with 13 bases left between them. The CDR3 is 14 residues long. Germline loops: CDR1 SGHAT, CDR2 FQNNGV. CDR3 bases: TGTGCCAGCAGCTTGGGTATGAGGGATTACGAGCAGTACTTC. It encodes CASSLGMRDYEQYF.